A single sample gave rise to the 29 T cell receptor beta chains below, sequenced in a study of cytomegalovirus exposure and HLA in healthy donors. The PCR contained 60 Vbeta and 13 Jbeta primers. The assay was immunoSEQ multiplex PCR, and TCRdb's table has in-frame clones only and misses some. The top ten clones hold 3.5% to 4% of a sample with approximately 100,000 clones, approximately 73% of them seen once. The sequencing input was PBMCs. These receptors were taken from a woman in her 50s in good health and CMV-seropositive.

This clone was observed a few times. The chain has TRBV10-3 and TRBJ1-1; D perhaps matches TRBD1 (5 bases). With 5 bases removed from V and 5 bases from J, the gap between germline ends came to 12 bases. The germline V gene has CDR1 ENHRY and CDR2 SYGVKD. The CDR3 is 13 residues long. CDR3 in amino acids: CAISWAGKTEAFF. The CDR3 DNA follows: TGTGCCATCAGTTGGGCAGGGAAAACTGAAGCTTTCTTT.

In this sample, this clone turned up a few times. The chain is built from TRBV5-6 and TRBJ2-2; the match to TRBD2 covers 9 bases. CDR3 length equals 15 residues. Germline loops: CDR1 SGHDT, CDR2 YYEEEE. J lost 4 bases, V lost 6 bases, and 7 bases had no gene match. The CDR3 reads CASTIAGVSTGELFF. The DNA of the CDR3 is TGTGCCAGCACCATAGCGGGAGTAAGCACCGGGGAGCTGTTTTTT.

The chain is built from TRBV5-1 and TRBJ2-4, with D possibly matching TRBD2 (6 bases). Trimming took off 0 bases at V and 1 base at J, with 8 bases between the two ends. Germline CDR1 reads SGHRS; CDR2 reads YFSETQ. The CDR3 contains 15 residues. CDR3 coding DNA: TGCGCCAGCAGCTTGGCCCGGGAGGCCAAAAACATTCAGTACTTC. Translated: CASSLAREAKNIQYF.

The sample holds a few counts of this clone. The chain has TRBV27 and TRBJ2-3, with D unclear. Germline lookup yields CDR1 MNHEY and CDR2 SMNVEV (reference sequence). Trimming cost V 10 bases and J 3 bases, with 11 bases left between them. This CDR3 contains 12 residues. CDR3 DNA: TGTGCCACCGCCCACGGGACAGATACGCAGTATTTT. Residues: CATAHGTDTQYF.

The V call is TRBV7-9, the J call TRBJ2-7; D is perhaps TRBD2 (5 bases). The CDR3 contains 14 residues. Germline assignment: CDR1 SEHNR and CDR2 FQNEAQ (reference sequence). V lost 2 bases and J lost 7, with 15 bases in between. In DNA, the CDR3 is TGTGCCAGCAGCTTATCACGGTTAACGGGGGAGCAGTACTTC. It translates to CASSLSRLTGEQYF.

CDR3 loop: CASSVEASGVRETQYF. CDR3 nucleotide sequence: TGTGCCAGCAGCGTAGAAGCTAGCGGGGTGAGGGAGACCCAGTACTTC. The genes are TRBV9 and TRBJ2-5, with 9 bases matching TRBD2. The CDR3 contains 16 residues. Germline CDR1 reads SGDLS; CDR2 reads YYNGEE. Losses at the gene ends were 0 bases for V and 5 bases for J; bases not matched to a gene: 8.

The V and J genes are TRBV2 and TRBJ2-1; 11 bases are shared with TRBD2. The CDR3 contains 15 residues. Trimming removed 6 bases from V and 4 bases from J; junction bases left unmatched: 5. Germline lookup yields CDR1 SNHLY and CDR2 FYNNEI. The chain's CDR3 is CASRGLAGGYNEQFF. Here the CDR3 DNA reads TGTGCCAGCAGGGGGCTAGCGGGGGGATACAATGAGCAGTTCTTC.

The chain joins TRBV7-9 to TRBJ2-5, with D possibly matching TRBD1 (6 bases). The tail of the sequence fits TRBJ2-7 better, so the J call may be wrong. The CDR3 spans 15 residues. Germline V CDR1 and CDR2: SEHNR, FQNEAQ (reference sequence). The CDR3 nucleotides are TGTGCCAGCAAGTCTGACGGGACATCGCTTTTCGAGCAGTACTTC. Protein sequence: CASKSDGTSLFEQYF.

In its sample, this clone was seen a few times. The CDR3, as DNA: TGTGCCAGCAGCTTAGAGCTATATAACACCGGGGAGCTGTTTTTT. The encoded protein is CASSLELYNTGELFF. The chain has TRBV11-2 and TRBJ2-2; D is unclear. Germline-derived CDR1 and CDR2 are SGHAT and FQNNGV. The germline V and J ends were trimmed by 0 bases and 2 bases, with 7 bases remaining between them. The CDR3 runs to 15 residues.

V and J are TRBV7-3 and TRBJ2-1; D remains unclear. Germline values: CDR1 SGHTA, CDR2 FQGTGA. This CDR3 region has 13 residues. The V end was cut by 1 base, the J end by 5 bases, with 6 bases between. In DNA form, the CDR3 reads TGTGCCAGCAGCTTAAGCCAGGACAATGAGCAGTTCTTC. Its protein is CASSLSQDNEQFF. Together with reference TRBV7-3 and TRBJ2-1, the CDR3 gives the full variable domain: GAGVSQTPSNKVTEKGKYVELRCDPISGHTALYWYRQSLGQGPEFLIYFQGTGAADDSGLPNDRFFAVRPEGSVSTLKIQRTERGDSAVYLCASSLSQDNEQFFGPGTRLTVL.

This sequence joins TRBV4-1 and TRBJ1-1; D remains ambiguous. This CDR3 is 14 amino acids long. Trimming removed 1 base from V and 1 base from J, with 7 bases in between. CDR1 MGHRA and CDR2 YSYEKL come from the germline V gene. CDR3: CASSQGLGNTEAFF. The CDR3 DNA is TGCGCCAGCAGCCAAGGTCTAGGGAACACTGAAGCTTTCTTT.

A note on this clone: This CDR3 is also generated by other DNA sequences in the sample. V gene TRBV30 combines with J gene TRBJ2-3; D perhaps matches TRBD2 (6 bases). This CDR3 comprises 13 residues. With 0 bases removed from V and 4 bases from J, the gap between germline ends came to 8 bases. CDR1 GTSNPN and CDR2 SVGIG come from the germline V gene (reference sequence). CDR3 sequence (DNA): TGTGCCTGGAGTGTGGGCGGGGCAGATACGCAGTATTTT. It translates to CAWSVGGADTQYF.

This chain links TRBV30 with TRBJ2-1; no clear D. The germline gives CDR1 GTSNPN, CDR2 SVGIG (reference sequence). CDR3 length: 11 amino acids. With 5 bases removed from V and 6 bases from J, the gap between germline ends came to 8 bases. The CDR3 DNA follows: TGTGCCTGGCTTTTCCGCAATGAGCAGTTCTTC. Translation: CAWLFRNEQFF. Variable domain in full (rest from reference TRBV30 and TRBJ2-1): SQTIHQWPATLVQPVGSPLSLECTVEGTSNPNLYWYRQAAGRGLQLLFYSVGIGQISSEVPQNLSASRPQDRQFILSSKKLLLSDSGFYLCAWLFRNEQFFGPGTRLTVL.

This rearrangement joins TRBV10-2 to TRBJ1-2, with D possibly TRBD1 on 5 matching bases. CDR1 is WSHSY, CDR2 SAAADI, per germline. V was cut by 3 bases and J by 2 bases, with 7 bases left in between. There are 13 residues in the CDR3. The CDR3 is CASSDRGNYGYTF. CDR3 DNA: TGCGCCAGCAGTGATCGGGGGAACTATGGCTACACCTTC.

The chain is built from TRBV11-3 and TRBJ2-3; maybe TRBD1 (5 bases). This CDR3 is built from 13 residues. Germline V gene sequence: CDR1 SGHNT, CDR2 YENEEA. Trimming left V 0 bases short and J 4 bases short, with 5 bases between. The CDR3 sequence is CASSLDRADTQYF. The CDR3 DNA reads TGTGCCAGCAGCTTAGACAGGGCAGATACGCAGTATTTT.

This chain links TRBV19 with TRBJ2-3; 7 bases line up with TRBD2. V lost 11 bases to trimming and J lost 6 bases; unmatched junction nucleotides: 5. CDR3 length: 11 amino acids. Germline V gene sequence: CDR1 LNHDA, CDR2 SQIVND (reference sequence). CDR3 residues: CALGSGDTQYF. The CDR3 DNA follows: TGTGCCTTGGGTAGCGGGGATACGCAGTATTTT.

This clone has a handful of counts. The chain has TRBV4-2 and TRBJ2-1; 10 nucleotides agree with TRBD2. Germline V lookup: CDR1 LGHNA, CDR2 YNFKEQ. The junction had 9 bases not matched to a gene; V was cut back by 0 bases and J by 4 bases. CDR3 length: 18 residues. The CDR3 DNA reads as TGTGCCAGCAGCCAAGATCCACTAGCGGGAACAGATTACAATGAGCAGTTCTTC. Protein sequence: CASSQDPLAGTDYNEQFF.

The count of this clone is one. The chain uses TRBV4-2 and TRBJ2-2, with 8 positions matching TRBD2. The trim removed 0 bases at V and 8 bases at J, leaving 23 bases unmatched. The germline CDR1 and CDR2 sequences are LGHNA and YNFKEQ. The CDR3 sequence is 21 residues long. The CDR3 DNA sequence: TGTGCCAGCAGCCAAGATGAGGTGTCCTACTTCCAAGGAGCGGGAGAGGGGGAGCTGTTTTTT. It yields the protein CASSQDEVSYFQGAGEGELFF.

This chain links TRBV7-3 with TRBJ2-2; tentative D call: TRBD1 (5 bases). CDR1 SGHTA and CDR2 FQGTGA come from the germline V gene. Trimming cost V 8 bases and J 5 bases, with 12 bases left between them. The CDR3 consists of 13 residues. The CDR3: CASQAGPTGELFF. The DNA of the CDR3 is TGTGCCAGCCAGGCAGGGCCTACCGGGGAGCTGTTTTTT.

The V gene is TRBV5-6, the J gene TRBJ1-3, with D perhaps TRBD1 (5 bases). The CDR3 loop spans 15 amino acids. V was shortened by 4 bases and J by 4 bases, with 15 bases between the two germline ends. In germline, CDR1 is SGHDT, CDR2 YYEEEE. The CDR3 spells CASSGWRTYGNTIYF. CDR3 nucleotides: TGTGCCAGCAGCGGGTGGCGGACATACGGAAACACCATATATTTT.

Regarding this clone: Its ends do not fully match the called genes, so a read error is possible. DNA for the CDR3: TGTGCCAGCAGCATAGGACGGAGCTCTGGGGCCAACGGCCTGACTTTC. Translating it yields CASSIGRSSGANGLTF. The chain recombines TRBV7-3 with TRBJ2-6, with D possibly TRBD1 on 5 matching bases. CDR3 size: 16 residues. Germline V gives CDR1 SGHTA, CDR2 FQGTGA.

This chain connects TRBV6-5 to TRBJ1-1; TRBD1 matches at 7 bases. This CDR3 has 13 amino acids. CDR1 is MNHEY and CDR2 is SVGAGI in the germline V gene. The junction had 0 bases not matched to a gene; V was cut back by 4 bases and J by 1 base. This chain's CDR3 is CASSWTGNTEAFF. The CDR3 nucleotides are TGTGCCAGCAGTTGGACAGGGAACACTGAAGCTTTCTTT.

Here the CDR3 DNA reads TGTGCCATCCAACAGGGGGCCTTCTACGAGCAGTACTTC. Amino acid sequence: CAIQQGAFYEQYF. The chain links TRBV10-3 to TRBJ2-7, with 9 bases lining up with TRBD1. From germline, CDR1 is ENHRY and CDR2 SYGVKD. The CDR3 runs to 13 residues. Trimming at V came to 8 bases and at J to 3 bases, leaving 5 bases not matched to a gene.

This sequence joins TRBV9 and TRBJ2-2; D call uncertain. V shed 0 bases and J shed 6 bases, with 15 bases lying between them. CDR1 is SGDLS, CDR2 YYNGEE, per germline. The CDR3 consists of 16 residues. The CDR3 bases are TGTGCCAGCAGCGTAGGAGTGCAGGTTGGCGCCGGGGAGCTGTTTTTT. Encoded protein: CASSVGVQVGAGELFF.

This chain links TRBV5-6 with TRBJ2-1; possible D gene TRBD2, 6 bases. The CDR3 spans 15 residues. Germline V gives CDR1 SGHDT, CDR2 YYEEEE. V lost 2 bases, J lost 5 bases, and 14 bases lay in between. CDR3 region: CASSFGGVADNEQFF. DNA of the CDR3: TGTGCCAGCAGCTTCGGCGGGGTCGCGGACAATGAGCAGTTCTTC. The entire variable domain, with the rest obtained from reference TRBV5-6 and TRBJ2-1, is as follows: DAGVTQSPTHLIKTRGQQVTLRCSPKSGHDTVSWYQQALGQGPQFIFQYYEEEERQRGNFPDRFSGHQFPNYSSELNVNALLLGDSALYLCASSFGGVADNEQFFGPGTRLTVL.

This clone turned up a few times. The chain has TRBV15 and TRBJ1-5, with a tentative D call TRBD1 (6 bases). Germline CDR1 LNHNV, CDR2 YYDKDF (reference sequence). V was shortened by 5 bases and J by 0 bases, with 11 bases between the two germline ends. The CDR3 consists of 15 residues. The CDR3: CATSPDRYSNQPQHF. The CDR3 coding sequence is TGTGCCACCAGCCCGGACAGATATAGCAATCAGCCCCAGCATTTT.

The genes are TRBV6-5 and TRBJ2-5; 8 bases align to TRBD1. CDR1 and CDR2 (germline): MNHEY, SVGAGI. V was clipped by 5 bases and J by 1 base; unmatched bases: 3. This CDR3 region has 14 residues. CDR3 sequence reads: CASSHTGGQETQYF. The CDR3 DNA reads as TGTGCCAGCAGTCATACAGGGGGCCAAGAGACCCAGTACTTC.

The rearrangement uses TRBV7-9 and TRBJ1-2, with D tentatively TRBD1 (6 bases). This CDR3 has 16 amino acids. V lost 4 bases and J lost 8, with 23 bases in between. Germline CDR1 reads SEHNR; CDR2 reads FQNEAQ (reference sequence). The CDR3 spells CASSSRADRFNGGYTF. DNA of the CDR3: TGTGCCAGCAGCTCCCGCGCGGACAGATTTAATGGGGGCTACACCTTC.

The V and J genes are TRBV7-9 and TRBJ2-7; D is possibly TRBD1 (5 bases). The V end lost 4 bases, the J end lost 6 bases, and 19 bases lay between the germline ends. Germline V gene data show CDR1 as SEHNR and CDR2 as FQNEAQ (reference sequence). The CDR3 contains 15 residues. DNA for the CDR3: TGTGCCAGCAGCTCCCGGACATCTAGTACTGGCGAGCAGTACTTC. As protein: CASSSRTSSTGEQYF.